The sequence of this TCR beta chain was determined in a study of T cell responses to AZD1222 COVID-19 vaccine. A word on this clone: Its matching antigen is unknown.

Clones were read by immunoSEQ multiplex PCR, and TCRdb kept only the in-frame ones, dropping some. The sample comprises under 30,000 clones, about 86% of which are singletons, and 6.5% to 10% rests with the top ten. Germline V lookup: CDR1 SGHTA, CDR2 FQGNSA. This CDR3 has 15 amino acids. Trimming removed 5 bases from V and 0 bases from J, with 11 bases in between. Study conclusions and caveats: Baseline seropositivity characterized only 5 to 7 AZD1222 recipients.

This sequence originates from an adult who received the AZD1222 COVID-19 vaccine. Material: peripheral blood, obtained 28 days after the second AZD1222 dose. V is TRBV7-2 and J is TRBJ2-1; no reliable D call. Here the CDR3 DNA reads TGTGCCAGCAGCCGTCGACAAAGCTCCTACAATGAGCAGTTCTTC. Translation gives CASSRRQSSYNEQFF.